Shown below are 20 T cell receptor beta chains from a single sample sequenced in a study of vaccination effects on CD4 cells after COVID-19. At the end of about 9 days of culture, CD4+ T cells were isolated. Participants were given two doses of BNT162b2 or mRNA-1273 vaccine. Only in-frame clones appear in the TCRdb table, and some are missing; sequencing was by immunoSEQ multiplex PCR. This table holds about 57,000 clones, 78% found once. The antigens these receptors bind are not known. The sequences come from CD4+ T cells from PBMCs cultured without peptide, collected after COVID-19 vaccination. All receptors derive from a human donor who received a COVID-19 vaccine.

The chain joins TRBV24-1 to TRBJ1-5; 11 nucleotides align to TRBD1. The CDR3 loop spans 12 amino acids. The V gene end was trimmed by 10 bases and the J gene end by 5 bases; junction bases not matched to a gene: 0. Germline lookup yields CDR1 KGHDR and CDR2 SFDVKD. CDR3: CATGQGDQPQHF. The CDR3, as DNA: TGTGCCACGGGACAGGGGGATCAGCCCCAGCATTTT.

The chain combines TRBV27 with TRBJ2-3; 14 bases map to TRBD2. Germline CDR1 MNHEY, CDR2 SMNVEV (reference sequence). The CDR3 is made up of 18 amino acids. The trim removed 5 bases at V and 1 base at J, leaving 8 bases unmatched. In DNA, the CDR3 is TGTGCCAGCAGTCCAGGGACTAGCGGGAGCTCCGGCACAGATACGCAGTATTTT. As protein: CASSPGTSGSSGTDTQYF.

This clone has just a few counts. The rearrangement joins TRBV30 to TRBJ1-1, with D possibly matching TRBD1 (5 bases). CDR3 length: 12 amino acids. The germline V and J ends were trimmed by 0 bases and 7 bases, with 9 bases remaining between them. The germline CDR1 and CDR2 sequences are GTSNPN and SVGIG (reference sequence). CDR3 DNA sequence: TGTGCCTGGAGTGTAGACCAGGGTGAAGCTTTCTTT. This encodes CAWSVDQGEAFF.

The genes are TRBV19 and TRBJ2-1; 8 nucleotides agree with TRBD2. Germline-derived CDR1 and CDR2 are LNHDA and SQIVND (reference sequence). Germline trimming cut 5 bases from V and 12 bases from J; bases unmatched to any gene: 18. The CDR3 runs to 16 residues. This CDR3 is CASSPAGSGRDRGQFF. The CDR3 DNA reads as TGTGCCAGTAGTCCCGCCGGGAGCGGGAGAGACCGAGGGCAGTTCTTC.

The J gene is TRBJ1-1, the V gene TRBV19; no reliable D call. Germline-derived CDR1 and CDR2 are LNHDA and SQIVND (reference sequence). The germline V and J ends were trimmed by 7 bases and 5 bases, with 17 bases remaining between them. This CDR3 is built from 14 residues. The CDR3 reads CASNSLGRGTEAFF. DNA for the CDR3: TGTGCCAGTAATTCACTCGGGCGAGGGACTGAAGCTTTCTTT.

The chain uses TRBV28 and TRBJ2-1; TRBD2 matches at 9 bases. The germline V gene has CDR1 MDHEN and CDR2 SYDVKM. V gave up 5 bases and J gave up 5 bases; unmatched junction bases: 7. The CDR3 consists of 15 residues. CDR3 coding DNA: TGTGCCAGCAGTAACCTAGCGGGGTCCAACAATGAGCAGTTCTTC. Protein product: CASSNLAGSNNEQFF. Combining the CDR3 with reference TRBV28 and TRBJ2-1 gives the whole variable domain DVKVTQSSRYLVKRTGEKVFLECVQDMDHENMFWYRQDPGLGLRLIYFSYDVKMKEKGDIPEGYSVSREKKERFSLILESASTNQTSMYLCASSNLAGSNNEQFFGPGTRLTVL.

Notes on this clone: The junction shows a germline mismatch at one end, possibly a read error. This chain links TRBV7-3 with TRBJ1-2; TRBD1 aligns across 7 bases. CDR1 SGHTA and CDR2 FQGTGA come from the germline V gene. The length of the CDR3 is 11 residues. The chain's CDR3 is CASRDRAGAGF. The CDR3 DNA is TGTGCCAGCCGCGACAGGGCGGGGGCGGGGTTC.

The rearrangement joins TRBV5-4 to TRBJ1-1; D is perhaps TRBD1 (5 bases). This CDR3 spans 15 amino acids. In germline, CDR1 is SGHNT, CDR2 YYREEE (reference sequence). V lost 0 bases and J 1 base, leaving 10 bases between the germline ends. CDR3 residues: CASSLATTGNTEAFF. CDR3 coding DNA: TGTGCCAGCAGCTTGGCAACTACAGGGAACACTGAAGCTTTCTTT.

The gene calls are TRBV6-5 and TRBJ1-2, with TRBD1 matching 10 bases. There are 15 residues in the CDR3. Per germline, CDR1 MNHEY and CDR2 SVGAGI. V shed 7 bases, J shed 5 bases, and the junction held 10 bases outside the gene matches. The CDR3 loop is CASIPRQGAGYGYTF. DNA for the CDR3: TGTGCCAGCATTCCACGACAGGGGGCTGGATATGGCTACACCTTC.

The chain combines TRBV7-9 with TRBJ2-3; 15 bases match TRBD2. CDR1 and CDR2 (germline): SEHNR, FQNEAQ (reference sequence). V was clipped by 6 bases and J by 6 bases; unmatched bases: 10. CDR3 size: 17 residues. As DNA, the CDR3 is TGTGCCAGCAGGCCGCTTGGACTAGCGGGGGGGCGGGATACGCAGTATTTT. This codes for CASRPLGLAGGRDTQYF.

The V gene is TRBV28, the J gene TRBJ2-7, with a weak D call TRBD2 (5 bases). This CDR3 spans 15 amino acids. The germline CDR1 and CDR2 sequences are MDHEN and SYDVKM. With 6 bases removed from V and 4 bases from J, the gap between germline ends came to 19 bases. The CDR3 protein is CASSPAFVGGYEQYF. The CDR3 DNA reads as TGTGCCAGCAGCCCCGCCTTTGTCGGCGGGTACGAGCAGTACTTC. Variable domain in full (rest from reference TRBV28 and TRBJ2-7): DVKVTQSSRYLVKRTGEKVFLECVQDMDHENMFWYRQDPGLGLRLIYFSYDVKMKEKGDIPEGYSVSREKKERFSLILESASTNQTSMYLCASSPAFVGGYEQYFGPGTRLTVT.

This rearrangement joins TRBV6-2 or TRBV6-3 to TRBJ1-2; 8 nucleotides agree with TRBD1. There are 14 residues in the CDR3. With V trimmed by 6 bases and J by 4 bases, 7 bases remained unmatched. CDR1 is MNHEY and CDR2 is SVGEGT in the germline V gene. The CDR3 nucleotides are TGTGCCAGCAGCCCGGGGACAGGACTCTATGGCTACACCTTC. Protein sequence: CASSPGTGLYGYTF.

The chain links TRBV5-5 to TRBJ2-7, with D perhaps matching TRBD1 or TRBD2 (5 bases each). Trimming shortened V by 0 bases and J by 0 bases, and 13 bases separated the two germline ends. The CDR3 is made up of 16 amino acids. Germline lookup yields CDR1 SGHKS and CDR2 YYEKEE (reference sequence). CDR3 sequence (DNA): TGTGCCAGCAGCTTGGAGCCACTAGGGGCCTCCTACGAGCAGTACTTC. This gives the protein CASSLEPLGASYEQYF.

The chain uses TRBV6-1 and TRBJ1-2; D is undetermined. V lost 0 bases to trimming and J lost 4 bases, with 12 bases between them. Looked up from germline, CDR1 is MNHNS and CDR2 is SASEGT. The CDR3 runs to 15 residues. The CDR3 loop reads CASSEARSGPYGYTF. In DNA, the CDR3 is TGTGCCAGCAGTGAAGCGCGTTCAGGTCCCTATGGCTACACCTTC.

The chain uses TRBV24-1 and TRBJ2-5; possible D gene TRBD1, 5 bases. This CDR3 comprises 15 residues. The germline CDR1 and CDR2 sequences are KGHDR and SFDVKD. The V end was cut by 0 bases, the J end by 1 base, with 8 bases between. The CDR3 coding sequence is TGTGCCACCAGTGATTTGTTGCAGGGCCAAGAGACCCAGTACTTC. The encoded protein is CATSDLLQGQETQYF.

CDR3 DNA: TGTGCCAGCAGTCGACGGACAGGGCTTAATGAAAAACTGTTTTTT. This translates into CASSRRTGLNEKLFF. The chain carries TRBV25-1 and TRBJ1-4; 8 bases line up with TRBD1. This CDR3 is 15 amino acids long. V was pared by 5 bases and J by 4 bases, with 6 bases of the junction left unmatched. The germline CDR1 and CDR2 sequences are MGHDK and SYGVNS.

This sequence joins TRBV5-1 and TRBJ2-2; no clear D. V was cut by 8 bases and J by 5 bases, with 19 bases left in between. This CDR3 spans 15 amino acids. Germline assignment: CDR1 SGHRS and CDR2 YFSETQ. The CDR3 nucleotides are TGCGCCAGTAAGCTTAGTTCCACACTGACCGGGGAGCTGTTTTTT. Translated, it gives CASKLSSTLTGELFF.

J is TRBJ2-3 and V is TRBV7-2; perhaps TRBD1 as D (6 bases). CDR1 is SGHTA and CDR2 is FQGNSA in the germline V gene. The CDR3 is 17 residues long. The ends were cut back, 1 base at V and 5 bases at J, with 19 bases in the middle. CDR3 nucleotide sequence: TGTGCCAGCAGCTTAGTTATGAGGGGCAGGGGAGTAGATACGCAGTATTTT. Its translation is CASSLVMRGRGVDTQYF.

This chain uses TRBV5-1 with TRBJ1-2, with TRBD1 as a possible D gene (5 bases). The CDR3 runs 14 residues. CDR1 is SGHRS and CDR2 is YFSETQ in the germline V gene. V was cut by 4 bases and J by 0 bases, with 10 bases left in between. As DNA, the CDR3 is TGCGCCAGCAGCCCGCCGGGACCTAACTATGGCTACACCTTC. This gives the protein CASSPPGPNYGYTF. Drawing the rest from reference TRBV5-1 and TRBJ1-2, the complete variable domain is KAGVTQTPRYLIKTRGQQVTLSCSPISGHRSVSWYQQTPGQGLQFLFEYFSETQRNKGNFPGRFSGRQFSNSRSEMNVSTLELGDSALYLCASSPPGPNYGYTFGSGTRLTVV.

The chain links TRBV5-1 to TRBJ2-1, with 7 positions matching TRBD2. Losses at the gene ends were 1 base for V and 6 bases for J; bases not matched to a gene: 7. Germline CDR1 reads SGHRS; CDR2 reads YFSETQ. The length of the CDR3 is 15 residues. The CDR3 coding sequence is TGCGCCAGCAGCTTGACTAGCGCGGGGATCAATGAGCAGTTCTTC. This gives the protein CASSLTSAGINEQFF.